These 20 T cell receptor beta chains came from one sample sequenced in a study of cytomegalovirus exposure and HLA in healthy donors. Vbeta (60) and Jbeta (13) primers were used in the PCR. Sequenced by immunoSEQ multiplex PCR; TCRdb stores in-frame clones only, minus some. Reported are 65,000 to 95,000 clones; the ten largest clones contain 1.5%. Input material: PBMCs. These receptors were collected from a woman in her fifties or sixties in good health and CMV-seronegative.

The chain couples TRBV7-2 to TRBJ2-6; 7 bases agree with TRBD2. V trimming: 4 bases; J trimming: 4 bases; junction bases outside the gene matches: 4. The CDR3 runs to 15 residues. Germline CDR1 is SGHTA and CDR2 is FQGNSA. The DNA for the CDR3 is TGTGCCAGCAGCTCCGGGGAGGGCGGGGCCAACGTCCTGACTTTC. The encoded protein is CASSSGEGGANVLTF.

The V call is TRBV29-1, the J call TRBJ2-3, with D possibly TRBD1 on 6 matching bases. This CDR3 has 13 amino acids. V lost 5 bases to trimming and J lost 2 bases, with 11 bases between them. CDR1 and CDR2 from the germline V gene are SQVTM and ANQGSEA. The CDR3 spells CSVNPGVTDTQYF. The CDR3 nucleotides are TGCAGCGTTAACCCAGGGGTCACAGATACGCAGTATTTT.

The gene calls are TRBV5-6 and TRBJ1-1; no reliable D call. This CDR3 spans 14 amino acids. V was clipped by 4 bases and J by 4 bases, with 14 bases between them. The germline V gene has CDR1 SGHDT and CDR2 YYEEEE. CDR3 in DNA: TGTGCCAGCAGCGTTAGGAGGTTGGTCACTGAAGCTTTCTTT. Amino acids: CASSVRRLVTEAFF.

The chain combines TRBV4-1 with TRBJ2-7; no definite D call. Per the germline V gene, CDR1 is MGHRA and CDR2 is YSYEKL. The CDR3 has 13 amino acids. The V end was cut by 3 bases, the J end by 3 bases, with 9 bases between. The CDR3 sequence: CASSHPASYEQYF. The CDR3, as DNA: TGCGCCAGCAGCCACCCCGCGAGCTACGAGCAGTACTTC.

CDR3 nucleotides: TGCGCCACCCGACAGGGGGCGAGCACCGGGGAGCTGTTTTTT. Translating gives CATRQGASTGELFF. The gene calls are TRBV5-1 and TRBJ2-2; 10 bases are a match to TRBD1. The germline V gene has CDR1 SGHRS and CDR2 YFSETQ. V was pared by 9 bases and J by 4 bases, with 6 bases of the junction left unmatched. The CDR3 consists of 14 residues.

This chain uses TRBV5-1 with TRBJ1-2; 7 bases fit TRBD1. The CDR3 is made up of 12 amino acids. The germline V gene has CDR1 SGHRS and CDR2 YFSETQ. With 2 bases clipped from V and 7 bases from J, the junction kept 2 bases outside the gene matches. This CDR3 reads CASSLDRAGYTF. The CDR3 DNA sequence: TGCGCCAGCAGCTTAGACAGGGCTGGCTACACCTTC.

The chain links TRBV15 to TRBJ1-5; possibly TRBD1 for D (6 bases). Between the trimmed V and J ends, which lost 5 bases and 4 bases, there was a span of 15 bases. The germline V gene has CDR1 LNHNV and CDR2 YYDKDF (reference sequence). The CDR3 spans 15 residues. CDR3 protein: CATSGGQPINQPQHF. In nucleotides, the CDR3 is TGTGCCACCAGCGGCGGACAGCCCATTAATCAGCCCCAGCATTTT.

The J gene is TRBJ2-4, the V gene TRBV28; tentatively, D is TRBD2 (6 bases). The CDR3 totals 16 residues. Germline values: CDR1 MDHEN, CDR2 SYDVKM. V was shortened by 6 bases and J by 2 bases, with 17 bases between the two germline ends. CDR3 in amino acids: CASSPRDSNSKNIQYF. The CDR3 DNA is TGTGCCAGCAGCCCCCGGGACTCAAACTCCAAAAACATTCAGTACTTC.

The CDR3 DNA reads as TGTGCCAGCATGTATCGAGGCAGGGAGGCTCAGCCCCAGCATTTT. Protein: CASMYRGREAQPQHF. This chain connects TRBV28 to TRBJ1-5, with D possibly TRBD1 on 5 matching bases. Germline V gene sequence: CDR1 MDHEN, CDR2 SYDVKM. Trimming shortened V by 7 bases and J by 6 bases, and 19 bases separated the two germline ends. The CDR3 has 15 residues.

The V gene is TRBV30, the J gene TRBJ1-5; D gene ambiguous. This CDR3 spans 19 amino acids. V lost 1 base to trimming and J lost 2 bases, with 24 bases between them. Germline CDR1 and CDR2: GTSNPN and SVGIG (reference sequence). The DNA for the CDR3 is TGTGCCTGGAGTGCTACGGGTACATCACTACCGGGAGGCAATCAGCCCCAGCATTTT. Translating gives CAWSATGTSLPGGNQPQHF. Combining the CDR3 with reference TRBV30 and TRBJ1-5 gives the whole variable domain SQTIHQWPATLVQPVGSPLSLECTVEGTSNPNLYWYRQAAGRGLQLLFYSVGIGQISSEVPQNLSASRPQDRQFILSSKKLLLSDSGFYLCAWSATGTSLPGGNQPQHFGDGTRLSIL.

The chain uses TRBV19 and TRBJ2-7; 11 bases line up with TRBD2. Germline V lookup: CDR1 LNHDA, CDR2 SQIVND (reference sequence). Unmatched junction bases numbered 14, after V lost 9 bases and J lost 4 bases. The CDR3 sequence is 16 residues long. As DNA, the CDR3 is TGTGCCAGCTCGGGGCGTGGGACTAGCGGTAATTACGAGCAGTACTTC. Translated, it gives CASSGRGTSGNYEQYF.

This rearrangement joins TRBV7-3 to TRBJ2-6; unclear D gene. Germline-derived CDR1 and CDR2 are SGHTA and FQGTGA. The V end lost 5 bases, the J end lost 1 base, and 12 bases lay between the germline ends. The CDR3 extends over 16 amino acids. The CDR3, as DNA: TGTGCCAGCAGCCCTCGGCGCGGATCTGGGGCCAACGTCCTGACTTTC. Its protein is CASSPRRGSGANVLTF.

The V gene is TRBV5-6, the J gene TRBJ2-3, with 9 bases that match TRBD2. CDR3 length: 14 amino acids. V trimming: 4 bases; J trimming: 3 bases; junction bases outside the gene matches: 3. Germline V lookup: CDR1 SGHDT, CDR2 YYEEEE. The CDR3 bases are TGTGCCAGCAGCCCAGCGGGGGGAACAGATACGCAGTATTTT. Protein sequence: CASSPAGGTDTQYF.

J is TRBJ2-1 and V is TRBV27, with 11 bases aligning to TRBD2. The germline CDR1 and CDR2 sequences are MNHEY and SMNVEV (reference sequence). Losses at the gene ends were 4 bases for V and 9 bases for J; bases not matched to a gene: 11. CDR3 length: 16 amino acids. CDR3 bases: TGTGCCAGCAGTTCTACCAGACTAGCGGGAACGACTGAGCAGTTCTTC. This gives the protein CASSSTRLAGTTEQFF.

The chain employs TRBV2 and TRBJ1-4; 8 bases fit TRBD1. The CDR3 is made up of 14 amino acids. J gave up 8 bases and V 7 bases, and 9 bases lay outside the gene matches. Germline CDR1 SNHLY, CDR2 FYNNEI. The CDR3 DNA sequence: TGTGCCAGCACCTGGACAGGGCGGGAGGAAAAACTGTTTTTT. Encoded protein: CASTWTGREEKLFF.

This chain joins TRBV6-6 and TRBJ1-2; D remains ambiguous. V lost 2 bases and J 4 bases, leaving 11 bases between the germline ends. The germline gives CDR1 MNHNY, CDR2 SVGAGI (reference sequence). CDR3 length equals 14 residues. The CDR3 DNA sequence: TGTGCCAGCAGTTACGAGGGCAGCATCTATGGCTACACCTTC. It yields the protein CASSYEGSIYGYTF.

The chain combines TRBV19 with TRBJ1-2; TRBD1 matches 7 bases. J gave up 2 bases and V 9 bases, and 6 bases lay outside the gene matches. From germline, CDR1 is LNHDA and CDR2 SQIVND (reference sequence). CDR3 size: 13 residues. CDR3: CASDGQENYGYTF. For the CDR3, the DNA is TGTGCCAGCGACGGACAGGAAAACTATGGCTACACCTTC.

This chain connects TRBV28 to TRBJ2-1, with 7 bases that match TRBD2. The CDR3 sequence is 14 residues long. V gave up 11 bases and J gave up 7 bases; unmatched junction bases: 14. Germline V gene data show CDR1 as MDHEN and CDR2 as SYDVKM. The CDR3 DNA reads as TGTGCCGTCTTTTCGAGGGAGGGCCGGAATGAGCAGTTCTTC. It is translated as CAVFSREGRNEQFF.

V is TRBV5-1 and J is TRBJ2-2, with D perhaps TRBD1 (6 bases). Germline CDR1 SGHRS, CDR2 YFSETQ. The CDR3 length is 16 residues. Between the trimmed V and J ends, which lost 5 bases and 6 bases, there was a span of 20 bases. This chain's CDR3 is CASSLREGQRPGELFF. Here the CDR3 DNA reads TGCGCCAGCAGTCTTCGAGAGGGACAACGGCCCGGGGAGCTGTTTTTT. Full variable domain (remainder filled in from reference TRBV5-1 and TRBJ2-2): KAGVTQTPRYLIKTRGQQVTLSCSPISGHRSVSWYQQTPGQGLQFLFEYFSETQRNKGNFPGRFSGRQFSNSRSEMNVSTLELGDSALYLCASSLREGQRPGELFFGEGSRLTVL.

The chain employs TRBV7-9 and TRBJ2-1; unclear D gene. CDR3 length: 13 amino acids. CDR1 is SEHNR and CDR2 is FQNEAQ in the germline V gene (reference sequence). The germline V and J ends were trimmed by 1 base and 7 bases, with 8 bases remaining between them. The CDR3 DNA sequence: TGTGCCAGCAGCTTAGTGCCGGGTAATGAGCAGTTCTTC. It yields the protein CASSLVPGNEQFF.